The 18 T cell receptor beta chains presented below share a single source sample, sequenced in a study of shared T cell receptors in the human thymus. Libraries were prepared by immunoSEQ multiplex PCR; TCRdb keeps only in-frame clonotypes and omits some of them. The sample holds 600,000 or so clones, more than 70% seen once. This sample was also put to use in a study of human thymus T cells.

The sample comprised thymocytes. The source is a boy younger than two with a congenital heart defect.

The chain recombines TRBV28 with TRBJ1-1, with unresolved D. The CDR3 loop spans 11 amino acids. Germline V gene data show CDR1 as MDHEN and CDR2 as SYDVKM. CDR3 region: CASSKPVRTFF. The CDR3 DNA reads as TGTGCTTCTAGTAAACCCGTTAGGACTTTCTTT.

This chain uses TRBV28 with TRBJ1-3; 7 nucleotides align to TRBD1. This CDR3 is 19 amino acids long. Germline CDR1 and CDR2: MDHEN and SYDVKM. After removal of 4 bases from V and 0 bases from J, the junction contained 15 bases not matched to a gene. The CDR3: CASSSQGQYTSNSGNTIYF. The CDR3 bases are TGTGCCAGCAGTTCCCAGGGACAGTATACCTCCAACTCTGGAAACACCATATATTTT.

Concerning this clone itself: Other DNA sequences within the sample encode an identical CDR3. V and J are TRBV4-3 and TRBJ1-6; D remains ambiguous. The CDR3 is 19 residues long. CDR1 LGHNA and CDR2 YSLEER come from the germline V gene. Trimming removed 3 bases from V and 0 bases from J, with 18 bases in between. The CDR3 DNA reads TGCGCCAGCAGCCACCTGCCCCGGGGTAGCGGCTCCTATAATTCACCCCTCCACTTT. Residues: CASSHLPRGSGSYNSPLHF.

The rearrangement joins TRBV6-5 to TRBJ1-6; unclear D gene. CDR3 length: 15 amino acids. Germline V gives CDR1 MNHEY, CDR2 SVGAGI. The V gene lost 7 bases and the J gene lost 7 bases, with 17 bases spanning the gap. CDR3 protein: CASTPSEELNSPLHF. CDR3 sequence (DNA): TGTGCCAGCACCCCCTCGGAGGAGTTGAATTCACCCCTCCACTTT.

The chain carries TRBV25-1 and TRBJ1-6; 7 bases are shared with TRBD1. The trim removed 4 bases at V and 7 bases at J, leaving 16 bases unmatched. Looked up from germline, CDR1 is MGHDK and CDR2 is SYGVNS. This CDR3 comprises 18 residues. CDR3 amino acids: CASSGNRGEGASNSPLHF. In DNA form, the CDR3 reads TGTGCCAGCAGTGGAAATAGGGGAGAGGGGGCAAGCAATTCACCCCTCCACTTT.

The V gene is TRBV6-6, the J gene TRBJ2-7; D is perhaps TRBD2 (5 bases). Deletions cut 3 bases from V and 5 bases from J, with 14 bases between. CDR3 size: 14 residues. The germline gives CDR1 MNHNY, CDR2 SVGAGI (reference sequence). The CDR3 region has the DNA TGTGCCAGCAGTTATCGGGAAAACTTTAACGAGCAGTACTTC. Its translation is CASSYRENFNEQYF.

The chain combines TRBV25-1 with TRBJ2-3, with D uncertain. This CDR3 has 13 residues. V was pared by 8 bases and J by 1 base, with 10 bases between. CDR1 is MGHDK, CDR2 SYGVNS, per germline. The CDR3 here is CASSKPGTDTQYF. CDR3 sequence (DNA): TGTGCCAGCTCGAAGCCGGGCACAGATACGCAGTATTTT. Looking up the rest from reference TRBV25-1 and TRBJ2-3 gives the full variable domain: EADIYQTPRYLVIGTGKKITLECSQTMGHDKMYWYQQDPGMELHLIHYSYGVNSTEKGDLSSESTVSRIRTEHFPLTLESARPSHTSQYLCASSKPGTDTQYFGPGTRLTVL.

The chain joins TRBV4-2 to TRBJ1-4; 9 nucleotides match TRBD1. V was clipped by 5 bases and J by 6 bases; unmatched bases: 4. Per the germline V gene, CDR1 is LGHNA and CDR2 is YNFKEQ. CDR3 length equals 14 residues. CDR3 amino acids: CASSVRDRDEKLFF. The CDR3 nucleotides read TGTGCCAGCAGCGTCCGGGACAGGGATGAAAAACTGTTTTTT.

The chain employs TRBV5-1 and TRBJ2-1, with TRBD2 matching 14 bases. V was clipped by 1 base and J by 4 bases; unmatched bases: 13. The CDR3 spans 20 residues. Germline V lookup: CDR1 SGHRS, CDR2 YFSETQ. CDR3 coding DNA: TGCGCCAGCAGCTTGTATCTGCCTTACGGGACTAGCGGGGGATACAATGAGCAGTTCTTC. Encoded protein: CASSLYLPYGTSGGYNEQFF.

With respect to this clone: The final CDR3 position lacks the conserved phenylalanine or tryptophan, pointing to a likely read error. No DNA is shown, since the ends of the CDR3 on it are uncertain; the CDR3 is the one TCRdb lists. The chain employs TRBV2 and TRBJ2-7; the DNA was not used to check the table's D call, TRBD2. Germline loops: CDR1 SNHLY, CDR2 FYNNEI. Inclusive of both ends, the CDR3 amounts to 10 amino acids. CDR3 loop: CASSQKVEEL.

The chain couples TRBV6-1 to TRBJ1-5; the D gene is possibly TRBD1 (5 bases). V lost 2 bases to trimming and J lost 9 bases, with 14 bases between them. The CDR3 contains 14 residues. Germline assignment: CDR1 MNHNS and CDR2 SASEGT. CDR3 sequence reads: CASSERGRRRPQHF. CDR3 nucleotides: TGTGCCAGCAGTGAAAGGGGCAGGCGGCGGCCCCAGCATTTT.

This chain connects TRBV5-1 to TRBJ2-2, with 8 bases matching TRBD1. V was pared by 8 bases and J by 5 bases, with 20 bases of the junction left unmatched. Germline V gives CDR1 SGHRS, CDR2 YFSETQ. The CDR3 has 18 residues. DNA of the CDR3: TGCGCCAGTCAGGCTCAGGGGGCGCTTCTAGCACGAACCGGGGAGCTGTTTTTT. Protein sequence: CASQAQGALLARTGELFF.

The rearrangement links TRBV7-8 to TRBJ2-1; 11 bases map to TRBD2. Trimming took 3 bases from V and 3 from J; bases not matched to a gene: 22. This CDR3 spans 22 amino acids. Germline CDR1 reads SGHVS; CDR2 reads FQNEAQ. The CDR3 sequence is CASSLRTTSGTSGPPGYNEQFF. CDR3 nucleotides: TGTGCCAGCAGCTTGCGCACCACCTCCGGGACTAGCGGACCCCCAGGCTACAATGAGCAGTTCTTC. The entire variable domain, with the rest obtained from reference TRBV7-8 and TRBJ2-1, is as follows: GAGVSQSPRYKVAKRGQDVALRCDPISGHVSLFWYQQALGQGPEFLTYFQNEAQLDKSGLPSDRFFAERPEGSVSTLKIQRTQQEDSAVYLCASSLRTTSGTSGPPGYNEQFFGPGTRLTVL.

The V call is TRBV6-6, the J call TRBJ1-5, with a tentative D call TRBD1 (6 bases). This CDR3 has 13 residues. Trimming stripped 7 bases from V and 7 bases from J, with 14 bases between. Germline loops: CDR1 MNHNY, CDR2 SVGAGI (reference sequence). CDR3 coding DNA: TGTGCCAGCATCACAGGGAACGGGCAGCCCCAGCATTTT. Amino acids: CASITGNGQPQHF.

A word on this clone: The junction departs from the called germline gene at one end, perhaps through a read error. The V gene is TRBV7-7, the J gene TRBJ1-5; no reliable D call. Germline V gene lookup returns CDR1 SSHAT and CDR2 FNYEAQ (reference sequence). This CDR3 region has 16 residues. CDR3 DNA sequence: TGTGCTAGCAGTAAAATAGGAGTTTATAGCAATCAGCCCCAGCATTTT. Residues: CASSKIGVYSNQPQHF.

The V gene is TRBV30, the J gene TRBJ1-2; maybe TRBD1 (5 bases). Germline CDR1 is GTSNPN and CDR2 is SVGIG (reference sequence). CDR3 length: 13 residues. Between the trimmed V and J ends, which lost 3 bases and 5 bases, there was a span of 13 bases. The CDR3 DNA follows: TGTGCCTGGAGAAGGGGTGGGGGGTATGGCTACACCTTC. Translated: CAWRRGGGYGYTF.

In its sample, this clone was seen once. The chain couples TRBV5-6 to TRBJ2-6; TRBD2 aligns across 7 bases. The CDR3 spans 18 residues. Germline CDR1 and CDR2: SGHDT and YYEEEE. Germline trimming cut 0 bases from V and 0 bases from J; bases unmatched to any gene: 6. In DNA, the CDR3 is TGTGCCAGCAGCTTGGGCGGAGGGGACTACTCTGGGGCCAACGTCCTGACTTTC. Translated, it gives CASSLGGGDYSGANVLTF.

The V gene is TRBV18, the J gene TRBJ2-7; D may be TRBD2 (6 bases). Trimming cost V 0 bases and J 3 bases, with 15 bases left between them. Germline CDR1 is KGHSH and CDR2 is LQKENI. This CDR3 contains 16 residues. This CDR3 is CASSPPAGTGYYEQYF. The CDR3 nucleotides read TGTGCCAGCTCACCACCGGCGGGAACAGGATACTACGAGCAGTACTTC.